The T cell receptor beta chain under discussion was sequenced for a study of control samples from healthy donors and cancer patients. This CDR3 has 15 residues. Germline assignment: CDR1 SNHLY and CDR2 FYNNEI. V dropped 7 bases and J dropped 4 bases, with 16 bases sitting between them. Clones were sequenced by immunoSEQ multiplex PCR, and TCRdb holds only the in-frame ones, with some missing. The data show 73,000 or so clones, about 90% seen once. This chain uses TRBV2 with TRBJ2-2; D uncertain. Sequenced sample: blood. This clonotype originated in a woman aged 45-59 years in good health. In DNA, the CDR3 is TGTGCCAGCAACCTTAAACCGGGCTCCACCGGGGAGCTGTTTTTT. As protein: CASNLKPGSTGELFF.